Presented here are 6 T cell receptor beta chains from one specimen sequenced in a study of metastatic and nonmetastatic thyroid tumors. With MiXCR, TCRdb called clones anew from the PCR reads. This sample has around 44,000 clones, with around 28% found just once. Until they underwent thyroid surgery, no patient had received any treatment. Sequencing input: blood. These receptors originate from a male donor with papillary thyroid cancer or a benign thyroid nodule (not recorded which). Some clones in this sample may be carry-over from other donors' samples.

The rearrangement uses TRBV20-1 and TRBJ2-3; no clear D gene. Between the trimmed V and J ends, which lost 2 bases and 3 bases, there was a span of 21 bases. Germline loops: CDR1 DFQATT, CDR2 SNEGSKA (reference sequence). This CDR3 comprises 17 residues. The CDR3 region is CSARLFQYFPHTDTQYF. CDR3 DNA sequence: TGCAGTGCTAGATTGTTCCAATACTTCCCCCATACAGATACGCAGTATTTT.

This clone was seen a few times. The chain recombines TRBV6-1 with TRBJ1-6; D might be TRBD1 (5 bases). The CDR3 loop spans 11 amino acids. Per the germline V gene, CDR1 is MNHNS and CDR2 is SASEGT. The V gene lost 6 bases and the J gene lost 11 bases, with 8 bases spanning the gap. The CDR3 spells CASRKGAPLHF. Here the CDR3 DNA reads TGTGCCAGCAGGAAAGGGGCACCCCTCCACTTT.

This clone was counted at least ten times. Germline is not matched at one junction end, which may reflect a read error. The chain joins TRBV7-7 to TRBJ2-2, with unresolved D. The length of the CDR3 is 14 residues. Germline CDR1 is SSHAT and CDR2 is FNYEAQ (reference sequence). Written as DNA, the CDR3 is TGTGCTAGCAGCTCAAATTCTAACACCGGGGAGCTGTTTTTT. It codes for CASSSNSNTGELFF.

In its sample, this clone was seen once. The rearrangement links TRBV11-2 to TRBJ1-2, with D possibly matching TRBD1 (5 bases). The germline gives CDR1 SGHAT, CDR2 FQNNGV. CDR3 length: 18 amino acids. V was clipped by 4 bases and J by 0 bases, with 21 bases between them. As DNA, the CDR3 is TGTGCCAGCAGCTCCCCATGGGGCTCCAGAAGCTCTAACTATGGCTACACCTTC. It specifies CASSSPWGSRSSNYGYTF.

This clone occurred many times. The chain couples TRBV12-3 or TRBV12-4 to TRBJ1-3, with D maybe TRBD1 (5 bases). CDR3 length: 14 amino acids. V was shortened by 3 bases and J by 0 bases, with 6 bases between the two germline ends. The CDR3 DNA follows: TGTGCCAGCAGTTTGGGGGGCTCTGGAAACACCATATATTTT. Residues: CASSLGGSGNTIYF.

This clone was observed many times. A read error is possible here, since a much larger clone lies one base away. V is TRBV11-2 and J is TRBJ2-1; no definite D call. Germline-derived CDR1 and CDR2 are SGHAT and FQNNGV. The CDR3 has 12 residues. CDR3 DNA sequence: TGTGCCAGCAGCTTAGGGACCAATGAGCAGGTCTTC. This encodes CASSLGTNEQVF.